These T cell receptor beta chains were read from a single sample in a study of T cell repertoires in cytomegalovirus infection. TCRdb re-called the reads through MiXCR, storing one row per CDR3 protein. The repertoire consists of fewer than 300,000 distinct CDR3 sequences, with about 23% occurring once and the leading ten covering around 14%. The sample taken for sequencing was PBMCs. These receptor sequences come from a human donor in good health (CMV status not recorded). Some clones in this sample may be carry-over from other donors' samples. The conserved cysteine and the conserved F or W are not part of the CDR3 here.

>TRBJ2-2|TRBV12-3/TRBV12-4
ASTRTSGLAGELF
>TRBJ2-3|TRBV11-2
ASSFGTGVPDTQY
>TRBJ2-1|TRBV10-2
ATRGSGGVNEQF
>TRBJ2-7|TRBV5-5
ASMGLAGGSYEQY
>TRBJ1-5|TRBV11-2
ASSLEPGRSNQPQH
>TRBJ2-4|TRBV19
ASSPGQVFLGAKNIQY
>TRBJ2-3|TRBV7-2
ASSLGLAGGYWGTDTQY
>TRBJ1-2|TRBV11-2
ASSPTIEYT
>TRBJ2-7|TRBV7-2
ASSPTGWGLEQY
>TRBJ2-1|TRBV6-1
ASSAGTSGNNEQF
>TRBJ2-1|TRBV20-1
SAKRASGREPYNEQF
>TRBJ2-1|TRBV6-2/TRBV6-3
ASSYISYNEQF
>TRBJ1-1|TRBV20-1
SAGRQGYTEAF
>TRBJ1-1|TRBV5-5
ASSLAGTATEAF
>TRBJ2-2|TRBV7-2
ASSRPGGRGTGELF
>TRBJ2-7|TRBV6-1
ASVYSGGSYEQY
>TRBJ1-1|TRBV6-1
ASTSGQGNTEAF
>TRBJ2-1|TRBV29-1
SVAGLSALGEQF
>TRBJ2-3|TRBV7-8
ASSIGNTQY
>TRBJ2-1|TRBV6-2/TRBV6-3
ASSLGPEKGHEQF
>TRBJ2-3|TRBV30
AWGGWRQY
>TRBJ1-1|TRBV6-5
ASRKSTEAF
>TRBJ2-7|TRBV7-2
ASSLASPRRFSGISYEQY
>TRBJ2-1|TRBV7-2
ASSLVGANDNEQF
>TRBJ1-2|TRBV10-3
ASGQGAFYGYT
>TRBJ2-5|TRBV7-9
ASSPPQPGIQETQY
>TRBJ2-3|TRBV20-1
SATLTGGGFDTQY
>TRBJ1-1|TRBV28
ASSVGRLRVEAF
>TRBJ2-3|TRBV20-1
SARDLKYNADTQY
>TRBJ1-5|TRBV7-2
ASSLEVDQPQH
>TRBJ1-5|TRBV19
ASSGPQGRQPQH
>TRBJ1-1|TRBV6-6
ASSYLGHTEAF
>TRBJ1-5|TRBV7-2
ASSLGGGAATQPQH
>TRBJ2-3|TRBV7-4
ASSPGALSTDTQY
>TRBJ2-1|TRBV7-2
ASSLVSGMWQGAYEQF
>TRBJ1-2|TRBV7-2
ASGDSLYGYT
>TRBJ2-3|TRBV28
ASKEAATQY
>TRBJ1-5|TRBV7-2
ASSRGRGQPQH
>TRBJ1-1|TRBV6-1
ASSERRGGNTEAF
>TRBJ1-5|TRBV20-1
SARDGGGNQPQH
>TRBJ1-1|TRBV28
ASSSGGWTEAF
>TRBJ2-7|TRBV4-3
ASSQGGGANRHEQY
>TRBJ2-7|TRBV7-2
ASSRTGDLVVEQY
>TRBJ2-1|TRBV7-9
ASSFPGPSSYNEQF
>TRBJ2-7|TRBV7-2
ASSPAGGPFEQY
>TRBJ2-5|TRBV7-3
ASTPGTVQETQY
>TRBJ2-3|TRBV7-9
ASSPRLADPTDTQY
>TRBJ2-3|TRBV7-2
ASSAMTSGGGIDTQY
>TRBJ2-1|TRBV28
TSGGTNPYNEQF
>TRBJ2-7|TRBV28
ASSSPHAGGLEQY
>TRBJ2-1|TRBV2
ASKEQGVNEQF
>TRBJ2-3|TRBV29-1
SGRSAYFTDTQY
>TRBJ2-1|TRBV11-2
ASSLDGGNEQF
>TRBJ1-4|TRBV29-1
SVPGQGMEKLF
>TRBJ2-7|TRBV5-3
ASSKPGLAGNYEQY
>TRBJ2-7|TRBV28
ASSQGGREQY
>TRBJ2-1|TRBV7-3
ASSLLGLEIYNEQF
>TRBJ2-1|TRBV7-2
ASSLYARQAYNEQF